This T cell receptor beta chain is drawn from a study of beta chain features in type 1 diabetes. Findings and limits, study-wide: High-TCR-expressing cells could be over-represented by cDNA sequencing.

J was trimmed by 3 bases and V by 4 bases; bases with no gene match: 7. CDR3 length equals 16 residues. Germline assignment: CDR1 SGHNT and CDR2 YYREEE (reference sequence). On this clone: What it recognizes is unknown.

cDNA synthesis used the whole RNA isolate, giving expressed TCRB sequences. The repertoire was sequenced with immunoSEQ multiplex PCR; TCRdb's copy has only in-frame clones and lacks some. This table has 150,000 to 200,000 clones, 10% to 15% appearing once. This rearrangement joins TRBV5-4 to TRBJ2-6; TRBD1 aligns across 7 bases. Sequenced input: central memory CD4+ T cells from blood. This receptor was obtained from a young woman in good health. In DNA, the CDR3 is TGTGCCAGCAGCCCGCGAGGGGGCTATGGGGCCAACGTCCTGACTTTC. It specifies CASSPRGGYGANVLTF.